The 27 T cell receptor beta chains below were found in one sample sequenced in a study of cytomegalovirus exposure and HLA in healthy donors. In the PCR, 60 Vbeta and 13 Jbeta primers were used. Only in-frame clones appear in the TCRdb table, and some are missing; sequencing was by immunoSEQ multiplex PCR. The repertoire holds more than 85,000 clones, more than 70% seen once, with roughly 7.1% in the top ten. The sample comprised PBMCs. The source is a female donor in good health and CMV-seronegative.

The rearrangement uses TRBV6-5 and TRBJ2-3, with 7 positions matching TRBD2. From germline, CDR1 is MNHEY and CDR2 SVGAGI. The ends lost 5 bases at V and 2 bases at J; junction bases unmatched: 7. CDR3 size: 15 residues. DNA of the CDR3: TGTGCCAGCAGTACCCGGGACTACTTCACAGATACGCAGTATTTT. Amino acid sequence: CASSTRDYFTDTQYF.

J is TRBJ1-1 and V is TRBV6-1; TRBD1 might be the D (6 bases). This CDR3 is built from 13 residues. Per germline, CDR1 MNHNS and CDR2 SASEGT. The V gene lost 3 bases and the J gene lost 1 base, with 6 bases spanning the gap. Written as DNA, the CDR3 is TGTGCCAGCAGTGAGACAGGGAACACTGAAGCTTTCTTT. It encodes CASSETGNTEAFF.

This chain links TRBV11-2 with TRBJ2-4; 12 nucleotides match TRBD1. V lost 5 bases, J lost 0 bases, and 11 bases stayed unmatched. The germline CDR1 and CDR2 sequences are SGHAT and FQNNGV. The CDR3 loop spans 19 amino acids. The CDR3 loop is CASSPGTGGYFIAKNIQYF. CDR3 in DNA: TGTGCCAGCAGCCCGGGGACAGGGGGCTATTTCATAGCCAAAAACATTCAGTACTTC.

The chain uses TRBV19 and TRBJ2-2, with TRBD2 identical over 11 bases. The CDR3 spans 16 residues. CDR1 is LNHDA and CDR2 is SQIVND in the germline V gene (reference sequence). J was trimmed by 6 bases and V by 3 bases; bases with no gene match: 6. This chain's CDR3 is CASSILLAGGPGELFF. CDR3 in DNA: TGTGCCAGTAGTATTCTTCTAGCGGGGGGCCCCGGGGAGCTGTTTTTT.

The chain has TRBV7-9 and TRBJ1-2; 9 nucleotides match TRBD1. The J segment lost 7 bases and the V segment lost 3 bases, leaving 6 bases of the junction unmatched. CDR1 SEHNR and CDR2 FQNEAQ come from the germline V gene (reference sequence). CDR3 size: 14 residues. The CDR3 loop is CASSFPGTGLGYTF. The DNA for the CDR3 is TGTGCCAGCAGCTTTCCAGGGACAGGGCTTGGCTACACCTTC.

The chain employs TRBV19 and TRBJ1-3, with TRBD1 matching 9 bases. This CDR3 has 15 residues. CDR1 LNHDA and CDR2 SQIVND come from the germline V gene (reference sequence). V dropped 7 bases and J dropped 5; count of bases not matched to a gene: 9. The CDR3 DNA follows: TGTGCCAGTAAAAGGACAGGGGATTCTCGAAACACCATATATTTT. Translated: CASKRTGDSRNTIYF.

The chain carries TRBV25-1 and TRBJ2-5; TRBD1 agrees at 9 bases. Germline values: CDR1 MGHDK, CDR2 SYGVNS. With V trimmed by 3 bases and J by 4 bases, 3 bases remained unmatched. CDR3 length: 14 amino acids. CDR3: CASSELQGAETQYF. The CDR3 bases are TGTGCCAGCAGTGAGCTACAGGGGGCAGAGACCCAGTACTTC. Complete variable domain (other parts from reference TRBV25-1 and TRBJ2-5): EADIYQTPRYLVIGTGKKITLECSQTMGHDKMYWYQQDPGMELHLIHYSYGVNSTEKGDLSSESTVSRIRTEHFPLTLESARPSHTSQYLCASSELQGAETQYFGPGTRLLVL.

For the CDR3, the DNA is TGTGCCAGCAGTTTGGCCGGGACAGGGGCCTACGAGCAGTACTTC. Translation gives CASSLAGTGAYEQYF. This rearrangement joins TRBV28 to TRBJ2-7; TRBD1 aligns across 10 bases. This CDR3 has 15 amino acids. The V gene's germline CDR1 is MDHEN and CDR2 SYDVKM. V lost 3 bases to trimming and J lost 2 bases; unmatched junction nucleotides: 4.

The rearrangement uses TRBV19 and TRBJ2-2; 10 bases agree with TRBD1. CDR1 is LNHDA and CDR2 is SQIVND in the germline V gene (reference sequence). CDR3 length: 17 residues. V trimming: 7 bases; J trimming: 4 bases; junction bases outside the gene matches: 12. The CDR3 sequence: CASTWDRGRRGTGELFF. CDR3 nucleotides: TGTGCCAGTACTTGGGACAGGGGCCGTCGAGGCACCGGGGAGCTGTTTTTT. The full variable domain, its missing parts supplied by reference TRBV19 and TRBJ2-2, is DGGITQSPKYLFRKEGQNVTLSCEQNLNHDAMYWYRQDPGQGLRLIYYSQIVNDFQKGDIAEGYSVSREKKESFPLTVTSAQKNPTAFYLCASTWDRGRRGTGELFFGEGSRLTVL.

The chain is built from TRBV29-1 and TRBJ2-1; 7 bases are shared with TRBD2. The junction had 6 bases not matched to a gene; V was cut back by 4 bases and J by 6 bases. Germline assignment: CDR1 SQVTM and CDR2 ANQGSEA. The CDR3 extends over 13 amino acids. The CDR3 is CSVVGRTGNEQFF. CDR3 DNA sequence: TGCAGCGTTGTCGGGAGGACGGGCAATGAGCAGTTCTTC.

The chain recombines TRBV6-4 with TRBJ2-3; D perhaps matches TRBD2 (6 bases). This CDR3 is 16 amino acids long. The germline V gene has CDR1 MRHNA and CDR2 SNTAGT. V was cut by 3 bases and J by 1 base, with 14 bases left in between. The CDR3 coding sequence is TGTGCCAGCAGTGAATCCGGGAGATGGGGCACAGATACGCAGTATTTT. Encoded protein: CASSESGRWGTDTQYF.

This rearrangement joins TRBV6-6 to TRBJ2-7, with a tentative D call TRBD1 (5 bases). The CDR3 spans 14 residues. In germline, CDR1 is MNHNY, CDR2 SVGAGI (reference sequence). The germline V and J ends were trimmed by 7 bases and 7 bases, with 20 bases remaining between them. This CDR3 reads CASTTVHFKGEQYF. The DNA for the CDR3 is TGTGCCAGCACTACTGTCCATTTCAAGGGGGAGCAGTACTTC.

This clone was seen more than once but under ten times. J is TRBJ1-1 and V is TRBV9, with D hard to call. The CDR3 has 14 residues. From germline, CDR1 is SGDLS and CDR2 YYNGEE. Trimming took 3 bases from V and 0 from J, leaving 9 bases between them. The CDR3 sequence is CASSGGGLNTEAFF. Written as DNA, the CDR3 is TGTGCCAGCAGCGGGGGAGGTTTGAACACTGAAGCTTTCTTT.

This clone counts as medium-sized (0.01 to 0.1%). The V and J genes are TRBV5-4 and TRBJ1-1; 7 bases are a match to TRBD1. The CDR3 consists of 15 residues. In germline, CDR1 is SGHNT, CDR2 YYREEE (reference sequence). Germline trimming cut 3 bases from V and 4 bases from J; bases unmatched to any gene: 9. CDR3 residues: CASSYGQVFVTEAFF. CDR3 sequence (DNA): TGTGCCAGCAGCTATGGACAGGTTTTCGTCACTGAAGCTTTCTTT. Drawing the rest from reference TRBV5-4 and TRBJ1-1, the complete variable domain is ETGVTQSPTHLIKTRGQQVTLRCSSQSGHNTVSWYQQALGQGPQFIFQYYREEENGRGNFPPRFSGLQFPNYSSELNVNALELDDSALYLCASSYGQVFVTEAFFGQGTRLTVV.

This clone was counted a single time. The chain carries TRBV5-6 and TRBJ2-7; 12 bases agree with TRBD1. CDR1 is SGHDT and CDR2 is YYEEEE in the germline V gene. The CDR3 spans 18 residues. Trimming at V came to 2 bases and at J to 6 bases, leaving 15 bases not matched to a gene. DNA for the CDR3: TGTGCCAGCAGCTTCTTTGCCAGCCGGGGACAGGGGGCGGCCGAGCAGTACTTC. Amino acids: CASSFFASRGQGAAEQYF.

The chain has TRBV2 and TRBJ2-2; possible D gene TRBD1, 6 bases. The length of the CDR3 is 16 residues. The germline V gene has CDR1 SNHLY and CDR2 FYNNEI. Trimming pared 6 bases from V and 0 bases from J, leaving 14 bases between. CDR3 in amino acids: CASRVQGDANTGELFF. CDR3 coding DNA: TGTGCCAGCAGGGTACAGGGTGACGCGAACACCGGGGAGCTGTTTTTT.

J is TRBJ1-5 and V is TRBV10-3; 7 bases match TRBD1. Trimming took 0 bases from V and 2 from J; bases not matched to a gene: 4. This CDR3 has 16 amino acids. CDR1 and CDR2 (germline): ENHRY, SYGVKD. CDR3 sequence: CAISESTGNGNQPQHF. Here the CDR3 DNA reads TGTGCCATCAGTGAGTCGACAGGGAATGGCAATCAGCCCCAGCATTTT.

Only one count was recorded for this clone. Other DNA sequences from this sample encode an identical CDR3 as well. The chain carries TRBV5-1 and TRBJ2-5; TRBD2 agrees at 14 bases. Germline lookup yields CDR1 SGHRS and CDR2 YFSETQ. This CDR3 has 16 amino acids. V was clipped by 2 bases and J by 2 bases; unmatched bases: 2. CDR3 protein: CASSLGLAGGQETQYF. The CDR3 nucleotides read TGCGCCAGCAGCTTAGGACTAGCGGGGGGACAAGAGACCCAGTACTTC.

In its sample, this clone was seen once. For the CDR3, the DNA is TGTGCCAGCAGCTTAGAGCACGGGAACACTGAAGCTTTCTTT. Its translation is CASSLEHGNTEAFF. The chain recombines TRBV7-9 with TRBJ1-1; D gene ambiguous. Germline-derived CDR1 and CDR2 are SEHNR and FQNEAQ (reference sequence). With 1 base removed from V and 1 base from J, the gap between germline ends came to 7 bases. The CDR3 is 14 amino acids.

The rearrangement joins TRBV7-2 to TRBJ1-5, with 8 positions matching TRBD1. J lost 7 bases, V lost 3 bases, and 11 bases had no gene match. This CDR3 comprises 16 residues. The germline gives CDR1 SGHTA, CDR2 FQGNSA. The CDR3 DNA is TGTGCCAGCAGCTTGCCCCCGGACAGGGCGGACCAGCCCCAGCATTTT. It translates to CASSLPPDRADQPQHF.

The rearrangement links TRBV11-2 to TRBJ2-1, with a tentative D call TRBD1 (6 bases). The ends were cut back, 2 bases at V and 2 bases at J, with 16 bases in the middle. Germline V CDR1 and CDR2: SGHAT, FQNNGV. The CDR3 length is 17 residues. CDR3 nucleotides: TGTGCCAGCAGCTTATGGGGCTCAGGGGCTGCCTACAATGAGCAGTTCTTC. This translates into CASSLWGSGAAYNEQFF.

J is TRBJ2-3 and V is TRBV29-1; 10 nucleotides agree with TRBD2. Germline V gene sequence: CDR1 SQVTM, CDR2 ANQGSEA. The CDR3 extends over 16 amino acids. V gave up 3 bases and J gave up 0 bases; unmatched junction bases: 6. The CDR3 is CSVDGLAETSTDTQYF. CDR3 sequence (DNA): TGCAGCGTTGATGGACTAGCGGAGACTAGCACAGATACGCAGTATTTT.

There are a few counts of this clone. The genes are TRBV4-1 and TRBJ2-3; 12 bases agree with TRBD2. J gave up 6 bases and V 4 bases, and 5 bases lay outside the gene matches. This CDR3 contains 15 residues. In germline, CDR1 is MGHRA, CDR2 YSYEKL. The CDR3 DNA reads TGCGCCAGCAGCCCCAGGCTAGCGGGGGGGGATACGCAGTATTTT. Translating it yields CASSPRLAGGDTQYF.

This clone was recorded a few times. This chain links TRBV10-1 with TRBJ1-6; D is unresolved. The germline V gene encodes CDR1 WNHNN and CDR2 SYGVQD (reference sequence). V was shortened by 8 bases and J by 9 bases, with 11 bases between the two germline ends. The CDR3 covers 12 residues. CDR3 sequence reads: CASAEKGSPLHF. Written as DNA, the CDR3 is TGCGCCAGCGCGGAGAAAGGTTCACCCCTCCACTTT.

The rearrangement links TRBV28 to TRBJ1-2; 8 positions agree with TRBD1. Germline values: CDR1 MDHEN, CDR2 SYDVKM. V lost 3 bases and J lost 8; bases outside the gene matches: 14. The CDR3 length is 16 residues. The CDR3 loop is CASSFRGTGVVWGYTF. CDR3 DNA: TGTGCCAGCAGTTTCAGGGGGACAGGAGTGGTGTGGGGCTACACCTTC.

The rearrangement links TRBV5-4 to TRBJ1-1; D not certain. The V end lost 4 bases, the J end lost 4 bases, and 11 bases lay between the germline ends. The CDR3 runs to 13 residues. The germline V gene encodes CDR1 SGHNT and CDR2 YYREEE (reference sequence). The CDR3 DNA is TGTGCCAGCAGCCCCGGGTCGAGCACTGAAGCTTTCTTT. It is translated as CASSPGSSTEAFF.

The chain links TRBV27 to TRBJ1-1; 7 nucleotides line up with TRBD1. The V and J ends lost 5 bases and 7 bases, in that order; junction bases with no gene match: 4. This CDR3 is 12 amino acids long. Germline lookup yields CDR1 MNHEY and CDR2 SMNVEV (reference sequence). This CDR3 is CASSGRDSEAFF. In DNA, the CDR3 is TGTGCCAGCAGTGGACGGGACAGTGAAGCTTTCTTT.